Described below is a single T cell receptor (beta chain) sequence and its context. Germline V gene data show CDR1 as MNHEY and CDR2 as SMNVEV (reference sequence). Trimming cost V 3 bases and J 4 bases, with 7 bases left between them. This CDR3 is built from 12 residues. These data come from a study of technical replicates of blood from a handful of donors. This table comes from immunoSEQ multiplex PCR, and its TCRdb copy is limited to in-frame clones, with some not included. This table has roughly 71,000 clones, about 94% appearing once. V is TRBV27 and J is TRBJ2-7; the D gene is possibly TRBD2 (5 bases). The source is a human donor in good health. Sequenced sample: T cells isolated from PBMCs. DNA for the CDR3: TGTGCCAGCAGTTTTACGGGATACGAGCAGTACTTC. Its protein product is CASSFTGYEQYF.